Reported below is one T cell receptor (beta chain). This clonotype was counted ten times or more. What this receptor recognizes is not known. Per-base quality was not reported, and no clone a single base away is much larger than it. The record originates from a study of regulatory T cells in long-lasting Graves disease (dated by TCRdb to 2020 to 2022). For the wider study: Antithyroid drugs had been taken for less than 3 months by newly diagnosed Graves' disease patients. TCR sequencing covered 13 persistent and roughly 20 newly diagnosed Graves' disease patients, around 35 samples in total. The study took place in China and was registered as a clinical trial. This study used TCR sequencing and RNA sequencing of peripheral blood to compare persistent Graves' disease patients against newly diagnosed Graves' disease patients.

The library relied on multiplex PCR. TCRdb shows the sequencer as Illumina HiSeq 4000. CDR3 regions were amplified by Arm-PCR with iRepertoire HTBI primers to construct TCR beta libraries. Gel purification was performed on PCR products prior to sequencing. In the authors' own workflow: Across samples, around 62 TRBV and 13 to 15 TRBJ segments were identified and used for gene usage analysis of CDR3 amino acid clonotypes. Filtered high-quality paired reads were merged into contigs using COPE and FqMerger. BLAST was used to align contigs to IMGT TRBV, TRBD and TRBJ reference genes, with CDR3 defined following IMGT. Any clonotype with a frequency above 0.1% was classified as a highly expanded clone. Repertoire diversity was measured by Shannon entropy, and V-J evenness by the Gini coefficient. A clonotype found in more than one individual was treated as public. TCRdb itself trimmed the public reads at Q25 with fastp, ran MiXCR and retained productive beta chains. Each entry merges the rows of one CDR3 protein and shows their most common DNA and genes. Here the V and J calls rest on TCRdb's processing, not on the authors' analysis. Here the sample has hundreds of thousands of distinct CDR3 sequences; approximately 16% occur a single time. 30% of the sample is held by the ten biggest clonotypes.

On the study overall, not on this receptor specifically: The authors noted that the small sample size was a limitation that may lower accuracy. Only peripheral blood was studied, because thyroid tissue, the primary lesion, was inaccessible. Persistent disease showed preferential use of TRBV28, TRBJ1-2 and TRBJ2-5, whereas newly diagnosed disease favored TRBV20-1 and TRBJ2-1. Compared with newly diagnosed patients, persistent Graves' disease patients had lower TCR Shannon entropy and fewer highly expanded clones, which suggests clonal expansion. A larger number of public clonotypes was shared among persistent patients (around 2,700) than among newly diagnosed patients (around 970). Sequencing and analysis were limited to the TCR beta chain.

From cysteine to phenylalanine, the CDR3 is 18 amino acids long. Here the CDR3 DNA is all that survives: 54 bases in frame from base 1. According to the germline V gene (reference sequence), CDR1 reads LGHDT and CDR2 reads YNNKEL. V sheds 0 bases and J sheds 1 base, leaving 18 bases between their ends. What this sample's time point label stands for: newly diagnosed GD, antithyroid drugs for less than 3 months. RNA was extracted from PBMCs in TRIzol for both TCR sequencing and RNA sequencing. The diagnosis of Graves' disease was made according to American Thyroid Association guidelines. The patients came from an endocrinology department in Xi'an, China. From each patient, around 8.3 milliliters of peripheral blood was collected into an EDTA anticoagulant tube. PBMCs were isolated by Ficoll Paque Plus density gradient separation without further T cell sorting. An Agilent 2100 Bioanalyzer and agarose gel were used to check RNA quality, and a NanoDrop 2000 was used to measure RNA concentration.

This sample also belongs to another study, concerning T cells in Graves' hyperthyroidism and ophthalmopathy. Taken from the second paper: A patient counted as having stable Graves' hyperthyroidism if no progression to ophthalmopathy occurred over 18 months of follow-up. Hyperthyroidism patients were newly diagnosed, had a disease duration of under 2 months, and were aged 18 to 65 years. Any patient with an uncontrolled infection, another autoimmune disease, pregnancy or lactation was excluded. Diagnoses relied on clinical symptoms, serum thyroxine and TRAb, thyroid ultrasound and orbital computed tomography. The TCR CDR3 was subjected to a first round of RT-PCR using the HTBI primer set and the Qiagen OneStep RT-PCR kit. Most expanded thyroid clonotypes (frequency above 0.001) were also found in blood, which suggests that blood repertoires may mirror thyroid immune responses. A model built on a 13 V-J signature distinguished ophthalmopathy from stable hyperthyroidism, reaching 87.88% sensitivity and about 81% specificity in cross-validation and 80%/75% in testing. During validation, the model predicted progression to ophthalmopathy a median of roughly six months ahead of onset, with 70.59% sensitivity and about 75% specificity. TCR V-J signatures able to tell the groups apart were searched for in a discovery cohort of approximately 95 patients, of whom 40 to 45 had Graves' ophthalmopathy and some 60 had stable Graves' hyperthyroidism. Whether ophthalmopathy could be predicted prospectively was tested in an independent validation cohort made up of 18 to 20 hyperthyroidism patients plus 17 patients who later progressed to ophthalmopathy. The approximately 97 discovery patients were randomly divided into training and test sets at a 7:3 ratio. In six Graves' hyperthyroidism patients, the study also compared T-cell repertoires from thyroid tissue with T-cell repertoires from blood. After blood sampling, hyperthyroidism patients were treated with methimazole at a starting dose of 30 mg daily, and ophthalmopathy patients were treated with high-dose intravenous methylprednisolone. Libraries were constructed in a second round of multiplex PCR, after which size selection and purification were carried out. Libraries were sequenced paired-end with 100 bp reads on an Illumina HiSeq2000. SOAPnuke was used to process the raw data, throwing out any read that contained adapters or uncalled bases, had a mean Phred below 15, or lacked an exact constant-primer or identifier match. High-quality paired reads were merged with COPE v1.2.5, and unique nucleotide sequences were defined as clonotypes. MiTCR v1.1 was used to align clonotypes to the IMGT TRBV, TRBD and TRBJ reference segments. The analysis was restricted to V-J combinations with a frequency above 0.0001, which together covered around 99% of the repertoires. The TCS score was defined as F50 (clonal expansion) divided by E x V (chaos), with BLOSUM62-based TCRdist calculated between CDR3 peptides within each V-J. Welch's t-statistics and random forest reduced approximately 520 V-J features to 13, which were used in a naive Bayes classifier (R e1071). Sample size was not statistically predetermined, and blinding of investigators to group allocation was not performed. TCR Vbeta CDR3 sequencing of approximately 140 peripheral blood samples (roughly 41 ophthalmopathy, 75 to 85 hyperthyroidism and roughly 17 progressor patients) is reported in the paper.

The specimen comprised peripheral blood mononuclear cells (PBMCs), sampled at new diagnosis, from a patient treated with antithyroid drugs. This receptor was identified in a middle-aged man with Graves disease. Donor details come from another sample of the same person, matched by shared clones. The chain uses TRBV3-1 and TRBJ1-1; the D region possibly corresponds to TRBD1 (6 bases align). The encoded CDR3 is CASSQDISRRGRNTEAFF. Read as DNA, the sequence is TGTGCCAGCAGCCAAGATATCTCCCGTAGGGGGAGGAACACTGAAGCTTTCTTT.